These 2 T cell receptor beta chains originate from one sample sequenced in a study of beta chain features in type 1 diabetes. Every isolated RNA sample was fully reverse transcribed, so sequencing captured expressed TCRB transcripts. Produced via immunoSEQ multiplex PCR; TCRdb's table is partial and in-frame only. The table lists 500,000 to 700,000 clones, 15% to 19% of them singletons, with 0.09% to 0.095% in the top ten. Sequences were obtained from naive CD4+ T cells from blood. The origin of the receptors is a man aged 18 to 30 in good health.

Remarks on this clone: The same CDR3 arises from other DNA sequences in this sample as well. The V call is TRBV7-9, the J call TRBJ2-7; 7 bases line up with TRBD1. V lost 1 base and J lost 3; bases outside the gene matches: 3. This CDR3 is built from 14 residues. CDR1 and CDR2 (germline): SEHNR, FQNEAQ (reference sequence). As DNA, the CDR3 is TGTGCCAGCAGCTTAGGACAGGGAATCTACGAGCAGTACTTC. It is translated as CASSLGQGIYEQYF.

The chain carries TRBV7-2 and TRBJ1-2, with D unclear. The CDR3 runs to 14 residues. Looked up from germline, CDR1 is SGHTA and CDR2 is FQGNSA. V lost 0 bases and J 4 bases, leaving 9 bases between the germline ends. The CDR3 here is CASSLARVTYGYTF. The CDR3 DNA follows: TGTGCCAGCAGCTTAGCGAGGGTTACCTATGGCTACACCTTC.